The 10 T cell receptor beta chains below come from one sample, sequenced in a study of blood T cell repertoires in COVID-19. Some clones are missing from TCRdb's copy, which holds only in-frame ones; the method was immunoSEQ multiplex PCR. Seen here are tens of thousands of clones, over 65% observed once, and the top ten hold around 17%. The sample consisted of peripheral blood. Receptors were obtained from a man aged 65 to 79 with acute or convalescent COVID-19.

The rearrangement joins TRBV6-5 to TRBJ2-2, with no clear D. V shed 5 bases and J shed 0 bases, with 10 bases lying between them. CDR1 and CDR2 from the germline V gene are MNHEY and SVGAGI. The CDR3 loop spans 15 amino acids. The DNA of the CDR3 is TGTGCCAGCAGTCCCGGGTTTGCGAACACCGGGGAGCTGTTTTTT. It yields the protein CASSPGFANTGELFF.

This clone was seen more than once but under ten times. The CDR3 spells CATSSLGTLSYNEQFF. For the CDR3, the DNA is TGTGCCACCAGCAGTCTTGGGACTCTCTCCTACAATGAGCAGTTCTTC. The rearrangement joins TRBV15 to TRBJ2-1, with a tentative D call TRBD2 (6 bases). From germline, CDR1 is LNHNV and CDR2 YYDKDF (reference sequence). Between the trimmed V and J ends, which lost 3 bases and 0 bases, there was a span of 12 bases. This CDR3 comprises 16 residues.

The chain carries TRBV19 and TRBJ2-3; 7 bases map to TRBD1. Trimming removed 7 bases from V and 1 base from J; junction bases left unmatched: 8. The V gene's germline CDR1 is LNHDA and CDR2 SQIVND (reference sequence). This CDR3 is built from 15 residues. CDR3 coding DNA: TGTGCCAGTAAAGACAGGGTTGGAGGCACAGATACGCAGTATTTT. Translating it yields CASKDRVGGTDTQYF.

This clone was seen more than once but under ten times. V and J are TRBV25-1 and TRBJ1-2, with D possibly matching TRBD1 (5 bases). V was shortened by 3 bases and J by 8 bases, with 16 bases between the two germline ends. CDR3 length: 14 amino acids. CDR1 and CDR2 from the germline V gene are MGHDK and SYGVNS. The CDR3 DNA reads as TGTGCCAGCAGTGATCCGTTCAGGGTAGAAGGCTACACCTTC. It specifies CASSDPFRVEGYTF.

The chain is built from TRBV5-8 and TRBJ2-3; TRBD2 agrees at 11 bases. This CDR3 region has 16 residues. CDR1 is SGHTS, CDR2 YDEGEE, per germline. Trimming cost V 3 bases and J 7 bases; bases outside gene matches: 10. The CDR3 coding sequence is TGTGCCAGCAGCTCGCTTAGCGGGGGGGCCGTGTATACGCAGTATTTT. Encoded protein: CASSSLSGGAVYTQYF. Full variable domain (rest looked up from reference TRBV5-8 and TRBJ2-3): EAGVTQSPTHLIKTRGQQATLRCSPISGHTSVYWYQQALGLGLQFLLWYDEGEERNRGNFPPRFSGRQFPNYSSELNVNALELEDSALYLCASSSLSGGAVYTQYFGPGTRLTVL.

The chain couples TRBV19 to TRBJ1-2; the D gene is possibly TRBD1 (6 bases). Germline values: CDR1 LNHDA, CDR2 SQIVND (reference sequence). With 4 bases removed from V and 2 bases from J, the gap between germline ends came to 17 bases. The CDR3 is 16 residues long. In DNA, the CDR3 is TGTGCCAGTAGTACTCGAACGGGACAACTAAACTATGGCTACACCTTC. This sequence encodes CASSTRTGQLNYGYTF.

This chain joins TRBV7-6 and TRBJ2-5; D unclear. V lost 5 bases and J lost 3, with 4 bases in between. Germline V gene sequence: CDR1 SGHVS, CDR2 FNYEAQ. This CDR3 is 11 amino acids long. CDR3 region: CASSPKETQYF. As DNA, the CDR3 is TGTGCCAGCAGCCCTAAAGAGACCCAGTACTTC.

This rearrangement joins TRBV18 to TRBJ2-7; maybe TRBD2 (5 bases). This CDR3 contains 13 residues. Trimming left V 6 bases short and J 7 bases short, with 16 bases between. From germline, CDR1 is KGHSH and CDR2 LQKENI. Here the CDR3 reads CASSLAQEVEQYF. CDR3 DNA sequence: TGTGCCAGCTCTCTGGCTCAGGAGGTGGAGCAGTACTTC.

This clone appeared once. The gene calls are TRBV9 and TRBJ2-7, with a weak D call TRBD1 (7 bases). V lost 4 bases to trimming and J lost 1 base, with 15 bases between them. This CDR3 comprises 15 residues. Per the germline V gene, CDR1 is SGDLS and CDR2 is YYNGEE. The DNA of the CDR3 is TGTGCCAGCAGCCCAGGGGGGTCTGGATCCTACGAGCAGTACTTC. Protein product: CASSPGGSGSYEQYF.

This rearrangement joins TRBV27 to TRBJ2-7; 8 bases align to TRBD1. Germline V CDR1 and CDR2: MNHEY, SMNVEV (reference sequence). The ends lost 4 bases at V and 3 bases at J; junction bases unmatched: 11. This CDR3 is built from 16 residues. CDR3 nucleotide sequence: TGTGCCAGCAGTTCTGAGGGGACAGGTATTATCTACGAGCAGTACTTC. It codes for CASSSEGTGIIYEQYF.